Following are 20 T cell receptor beta chains from one sample sequenced in a study of human versus mouse CDR3 diversity and MHC coevolution. Produced via immunoSEQ multiplex PCR; TCRdb's table is partial and in-frame only. The table lists tens of thousands of clones, over 85% of them singletons. Material for sequencing was naive CD4+ T cells from blood. Subset in this sample: CD45RO-negative CD62L-positive naive CD4 T cells. The receptors come from a person aged 30 to 69 in good health.

V and J are TRBV12-5 and TRBJ2-2; weak D call: TRBD1 (5 bases). CDR1 LGHNT and CDR2 FRNRAP come from the germline V gene. V gave up 0 bases and J gave up 3 bases, with 11 bases separating them. The CDR3 is 16 residues long. CDR3 nucleotides: TGTGCTAGTGGTTTGGTATTGCAGGGTGACACCGGGGAGCTGTTTTTT. It specifies CASGLVLQGDTGELFF.

V is TRBV2 and J is TRBJ2-7, with 7 positions matching TRBD1. After removal of 10 bases from V and 3 bases from J, the junction contained 6 bases not matched to a gene. This CDR3 contains 12 residues. Germline CDR1 and CDR2: SNHLY and FYNNEI. CDR3 in amino acids: CATTQGIYEQYF. CDR3 nucleotides: TGTGCCACTACACAGGGGATCTACGAGCAGTACTTC.

CDR3 nucleotides: TGTGCCTGGAATCGAGGCGGGCCCCTTCAAGATACGCAGTATTTT. Amino acid sequence: CAWNRGGPLQDTQYF. The chain recombines TRBV30 with TRBJ2-3; possibly TRBD2 for D (5 bases). Germline lookup yields CDR1 GTSNPN and CDR2 SVGIG (reference sequence). The CDR3 extends over 15 amino acids. V lost 4 bases, J lost 5 bases, and 19 bases lay in between.

V is TRBV6-1 and J is TRBJ1-5; unclear D gene. CDR3 size: 12 residues. The germline gives CDR1 MNHNS, CDR2 SASEGT. V was shortened by 7 bases and J by 4 bases, with 8 bases between the two germline ends. CDR3 amino acids: CASKEGNQPQHF. Here the CDR3 DNA reads TGTGCCAGCAAGGAGGGTAATCAGCCCCAGCATTTT.

This chain connects TRBV4-3 to TRBJ2-5, with TRBD1 matching 8 bases. CDR3 length: 15 amino acids. The germline CDR1 and CDR2 sequences are LGHNA and YSLEER. The junction had 8 bases not matched to a gene; V was cut back by 4 bases and J by 4 bases. The CDR3 sequence: CASSRLGQGGETQYF. The CDR3 DNA is TGCGCCAGCAGCCGTCTAGGACAGGGCGGAGAGACCCAGTACTTC.

This clone occurred once. CDR3 DNA sequence: TGTGCCAGCTCACCACGGGAGGTAGCGGGGTCAGATACGCAGTATTTT. Its translation is CASSPREVAGSDTQYF. The genes are TRBV18 and TRBJ2-3; the match to TRBD2 covers 8 bases. The V gene's germline CDR1 is KGHSH and CDR2 LQKENI. V lost 1 base to trimming and J lost 4 bases; unmatched junction nucleotides: 7. The CDR3 runs 16 residues.

V and J are TRBV7-2 and TRBJ1-2, with a weak D call TRBD1 (6 bases). The CDR3 loop spans 14 amino acids. Germline-derived CDR1 and CDR2 are SGHTA and FQGNSA. Trimming cost V 2 bases and J 6 bases, with 13 bases left between them. The CDR3 nucleotides are TGTGCCAGCAGCTTAAACAGGGAATATCATGGCTACACCTTC. Translation gives CASSLNREYHGYTF.

The V gene is TRBV5-5, the J gene TRBJ1-2, with 8 bases aligning to TRBD1. From germline, CDR1 is SGHKS and CDR2 YYEKEE (reference sequence). This CDR3 contains 14 residues. V gave up 5 bases and J gave up 7 bases; unmatched junction bases: 10. CDR3 residues: CASSSDRGSGGYTF. In nucleotides, the CDR3 is TGTGCCAGCAGTTCTGACAGGGGTTCGGGTGGCTACACCTTC.

The chain combines TRBV6-6 with TRBJ2-7; D might be TRBD2 (5 bases). Germline V gene sequence: CDR1 MNHNY, CDR2 SVGAGI (reference sequence). This CDR3 comprises 14 residues. The germline V and J ends were trimmed by 7 bases and 6 bases, with 19 bases remaining between them. The chain's CDR3 is CASISFGSGGEQYF. In DNA form, the CDR3 reads TGTGCCAGCATTTCTTTTGGGAGCGGCGGCGAGCAGTACTTC.

V usage is TRBV5-6 and J usage is TRBJ2-5; weak D call: TRBD2 (6 bases). This CDR3 comprises 13 residues. The germline CDR1 and CDR2 sequences are SGHDT and YYEEEE. Trimming stripped 1 base from V and 4 bases from J, with 8 bases between. Here the CDR3 reads CASSLQGGETQYF. CDR3 bases: TGTGCCAGCAGCTTGCAGGGAGGAGAGACCCAGTACTTC.

The chain couples TRBV18 to TRBJ1-5; 7 nucleotides line up with TRBD1. CDR3 length equals 14 residues. V trimming: 6 bases; J trimming: 5 bases; junction bases outside the gene matches: 7. Germline V gene sequence: CDR1 KGHSH, CDR2 LQKENI. CDR3 region: CASSPTGKDQPQHF. DNA of the CDR3: TGTGCCAGCTCCCCGACAGGGAAAGATCAGCCCCAGCATTTT.

This clone has just one count. The chain uses TRBV5-8 and TRBJ1-3; D remains ambiguous. The CDR3 is 15 amino acids. The germline CDR1 and CDR2 sequences are SGHTS and YDEGEE. V dropped 3 bases and J dropped 3 bases, with 13 bases sitting between them. The CDR3 spells CASSSQMNSGNTIYF. DNA for the CDR3: TGTGCCAGCAGCTCCCAGATGAACAGTGGAAACACCATATATTTT.

The chain carries TRBV27 and TRBJ2-1; 7 bases agree with TRBD1. The trim removed 0 bases at V and 10 bases at J, leaving 6 bases unmatched. Germline V gene sequence: CDR1 MNHEY, CDR2 SMNVEV (reference sequence). The CDR3 covers 14 residues. The CDR3 DNA sequence: TGTGCCAGCAGTTTATCTTGGACAGGCGGCGAGCAGTTCTTC. This encodes CASSLSWTGGEQFF.

The chain is built from TRBV9 and TRBJ2-5; TRBD2 is a possible D gene (6 bases). This CDR3 has 14 residues. The V and J ends lost 0 bases and 4 bases respectively, with 10 bases between them. From germline, CDR1 is SGDLS and CDR2 YYNGEE. The chain's CDR3 is CASSVGVGGETQYF. CDR3 in DNA: TGTGCCAGCAGCGTAGGTGTGGGGGGAGAGACCCAGTACTTC.

The chain uses TRBV28 and TRBJ1-4; TRBD1 is a possible D gene (5 bases). V lost 4 bases, J lost 2 bases, and 11 bases lay in between. Per germline, CDR1 MDHEN and CDR2 SYDVKM. The CDR3 contains 15 residues. The CDR3 sequence: CASSSTGATNEKLFF. The CDR3, as DNA: TGTGCCAGCAGTTCCACAGGCGCGACTAATGAAAAACTGTTTTTT.

This chain joins TRBV11-2 and TRBJ1-1, with 10 bases fitting TRBD1. V was clipped by 1 base and J by 1 base; unmatched bases: 0. The CDR3 contains 15 residues. Germline CDR1 reads SGHAT; CDR2 reads FQNNGV. CDR3 nucleotides: TGTGCCAGCAGCTTAGGACAGGGGGCGAACACTGAAGCTTTCTTT. Residues: CASSLGQGANTEAFF.

The CDR3 spells CASSSGRQGYDGYTF. CDR3 nucleotide sequence: TGCGCCAGCAGCTCCGGTAGACAGGGGTACGATGGCTACACCTTC. The chain carries TRBV5-1 and TRBJ1-2, with 8 bases identical to TRBD1. In germline, CDR1 is SGHRS, CDR2 YFSETQ. The length of the CDR3 is 15 residues. Unmatched junction bases numbered 10, after V lost 3 bases and J lost 6 bases. Supplemented by reference TRBV5-1 and TRBJ1-2, the full variable domain reads KAGVTQTPRYLIKTRGQQVTLSCSPISGHRSVSWYQQTPGQGLQFLFEYFSETQRNKGNFPGRFSGRQFSNSRSEMNVSTLELGDSALYLCASSSGRQGYDGYTFGSGTRLTVV.

The chain couples TRBV2 to TRBJ2-1; D unresolved. The CDR3 totals 13 residues. In germline, CDR1 is SNHLY, CDR2 FYNNEI. The V and J ends lost 8 bases and 5 bases respectively, with 13 bases between them. The CDR3: CASLDDSDNEQFF. The CDR3 DNA reads TGTGCCAGCCTAGACGATTCGGACAATGAGCAGTTCTTC.

The chain combines TRBV13 with TRBJ2-7, with 9 bases matching TRBD1. V dropped 5 bases and J dropped 0; count of bases not matched to a gene: 8. The CDR3 consists of 16 residues. The germline gives CDR1 PRHDT, CDR2 FYEKMQ (reference sequence). CDR3 nucleotide sequence: TGTGCCAGCAGCATGCTGGGACAGGGCAGCTCCTACGAGCAGTACTTC. Amino acids: CASSMLGQGSSYEQYF.

The count of this clone is one. The chain uses TRBV19 and TRBJ2-1; 8 bases align to TRBD2. Germline V gene data show CDR1 as LNHDA and CDR2 as SQIVND (reference sequence). V gave up 3 bases and J gave up 4 bases; unmatched junction bases: 8. This CDR3 is 16 amino acids long. In DNA, the CDR3 is TGTGCCAGTAGTATGTCTGGCGGGGGGTTTTACAATGAGCAGTTCTTC. It specifies CASSMSGGGFYNEQFF.